Reported below is one T cell receptor beta chain. This may come from a read error, since a much larger clone is one base off. The CDR3 carries no conserved terminal phenylalanine or tryptophan, so it likely arises from a read error. V dropped 2 bases and J dropped 0 bases, with 14 bases sitting between them. Germline V CDR1 and CDR2: SGHVS, FQNEAQ. The CDR3 is made up of 16 amino acids. This entry is derived from a study of identical twins. TCRdb passed the 5' RACE reads through MiXCR, listing each CDR3 protein once. Here the sample spans around 650,000 distinct CDR3 sequences, just over 7% being singletons. The data also belong to a second study, concerning yellow fever vaccine responses in identical twins.

The source of this sequence is a woman aged 18-29 years in good health. V gene TRBV7-8 combines with J gene TRBJ2-7; D is perhaps TRBD1 (6 bases). Sequencing used PBMCs. The CDR3 protein is CASSLYGQYRSYEQYI. In DNA, the CDR3 is TGTGCCAGCAGCTTATATGGACAGTACCGCTCCTACGAGCAGTACATC.